The present T cell receptor beta chain was sequenced within a study of blood T cell repertoires in COVID-19. Study details: Samples representing acute and convalescent COVID-19 were sourced from the United States, Italy and Spain. PBMCs, B-cell-depleted T cells, or T cells provided the cDNA or gDNA that made up the material.

With 4 bases removed from V and 6 bases from J, the gap between germline ends came to 22 bases. The CDR3 has 16 residues. Germline V gives CDR1 SGHRS, CDR2 YFSETQ. Authors' data handling: Using reference gene primer amplification, nucleated cell counts were estimated. The repertoire was sequenced with immunoSEQ multiplex PCR; TCRdb's copy has only in-frame clones and lacks some. From that table come the V and J calls and clone size; the DNA was used to work out D and trimming. The sample carries roughly 250,000 clones, 88% recorded once. Sample: peripheral blood. The origin of this receptor is a man in his 60s who had recovered from COVID-19. The V gene is TRBV5-1, the J gene TRBJ1-2; D perhaps matches TRBD1 (6 bases). The CDR3 protein is CASSQSRDTLRNGYTF. CDR3 bases: TGCGCCAGCAGCCAGTCCCGGGACACCCTGAGGAATGGCTACACCTTC.